This T cell receptor (beta chain) was recorded in a study of CXCR3-negative and CXCR3-positive naive CD8 T cells. Concerning this clonotype itself: What it recognizes is unknown.

Study outcomes and limitations: High diversity, comparable across both naive subsets, contrasted with much lower diversity in memory CD8+ cells. Greater hydrophobicity was found in TRB CDR3s of CXCR3-positive naive cells than of CXCR3-negative naive cells.

Germline V gives CDR1 ENHRY, CDR2 SYGVKD. The CDR3 is 17 amino acids. All TRB cDNA libraries came from 5' RACE performed with UMI labels. TCRdb re-called the 5' RACE reads; every CDR3 protein appears as one record, without DNA. The listing records around 63,000 distinct CDR3 sequences. Sequencing input: naive CXCR3+ CD8+ T cells from blood. The subset was: CD45RO-CCR7+CD27+CD95- naive CD8+ T cells expressing CXCR3 (TNR3+). The rearrangement uses TRBV10-3 and TRBJ1-4; TCRdb proposes TRBD1, but this gene call is untestable without DNA. The source of this sequence is a human donor in good health. Some clones in this sample may be carry-over from other donors' samples. The CDR3: CAILSPGQGITNEKLFF.